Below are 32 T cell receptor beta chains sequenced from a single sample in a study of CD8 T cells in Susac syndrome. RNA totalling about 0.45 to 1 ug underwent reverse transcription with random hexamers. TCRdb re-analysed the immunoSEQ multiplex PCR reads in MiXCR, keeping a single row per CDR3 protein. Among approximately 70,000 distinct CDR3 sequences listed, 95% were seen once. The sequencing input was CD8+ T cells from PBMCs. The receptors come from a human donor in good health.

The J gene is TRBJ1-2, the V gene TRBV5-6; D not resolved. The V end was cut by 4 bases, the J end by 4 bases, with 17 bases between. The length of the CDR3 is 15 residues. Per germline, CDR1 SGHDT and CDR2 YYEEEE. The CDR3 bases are TGTGCCAGCAGCCCCGGACCAAAAGCGGGCTATGGCTACACCTTC. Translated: CASSPGPKAGYGYTF. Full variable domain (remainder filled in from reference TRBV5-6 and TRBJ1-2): DAGVTQSPTHLIKTRGQQVTLRCSPKSGHDTVSWYQQALGQGPQFIFQYYEEEERQRGNFPDRFSGHQFPNYSSELNVNALLLGDSALYLCASSPGPKAGYGYTFGSGTRLTVV.

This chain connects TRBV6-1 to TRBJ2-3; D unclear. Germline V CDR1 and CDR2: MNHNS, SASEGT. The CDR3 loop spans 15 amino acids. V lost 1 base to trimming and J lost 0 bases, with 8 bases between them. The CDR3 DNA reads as TGTGCCAGCAGTGAAGGGTCTTATAGCACAGATACGCAGTATTTT. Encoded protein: CASSEGSYSTDTQYF.

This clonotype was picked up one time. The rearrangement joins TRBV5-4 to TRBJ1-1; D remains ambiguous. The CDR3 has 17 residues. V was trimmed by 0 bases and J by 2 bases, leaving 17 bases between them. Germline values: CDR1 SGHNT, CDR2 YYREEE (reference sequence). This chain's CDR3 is CASSLGSGAPLNTEAFF. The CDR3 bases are TGTGCCAGCAGCTTGGGGTCAGGCGCCCCCCTTAACACTGAAGCTTTCTTT.

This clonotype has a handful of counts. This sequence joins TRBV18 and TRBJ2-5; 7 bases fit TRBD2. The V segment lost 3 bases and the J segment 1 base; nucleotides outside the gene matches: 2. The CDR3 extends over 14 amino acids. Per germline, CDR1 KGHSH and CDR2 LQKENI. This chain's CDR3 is CASSPSGGQETQYF. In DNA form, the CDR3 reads TGTGCCAGCTCACCTTCGGGAGGCCAAGAGACCCAGTACTTC. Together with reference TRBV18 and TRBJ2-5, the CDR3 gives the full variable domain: NAGVMQNPRHLVRRRGQEARLRCSPMKGHSHVYWYRQLPEEGLKFMVYLQKENIIDESGMPKERFSAEFPKEGPSILRIQQVVRGDSAAYFCASSPSGGQETQYFGPGTRLLVL.

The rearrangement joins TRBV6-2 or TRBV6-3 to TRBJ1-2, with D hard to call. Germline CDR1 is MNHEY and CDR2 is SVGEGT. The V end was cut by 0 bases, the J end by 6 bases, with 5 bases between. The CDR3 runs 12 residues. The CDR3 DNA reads TGTGCCAGCAGTTACTCGCCTGATGGCTACACCTTC. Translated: CASSYSPDGYTF.

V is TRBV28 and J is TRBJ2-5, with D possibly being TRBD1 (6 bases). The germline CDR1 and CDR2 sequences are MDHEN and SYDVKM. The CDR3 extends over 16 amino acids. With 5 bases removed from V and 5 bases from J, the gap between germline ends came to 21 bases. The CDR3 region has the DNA TGTGCCAGCAGTATCGATCGGACAGTTTATGGGGAGACCCAGTACTTC. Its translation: CASSIDRTVYGETQYF.

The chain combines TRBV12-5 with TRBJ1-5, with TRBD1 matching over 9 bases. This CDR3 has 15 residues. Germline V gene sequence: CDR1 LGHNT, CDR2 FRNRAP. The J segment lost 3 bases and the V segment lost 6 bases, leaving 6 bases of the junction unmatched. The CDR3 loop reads CASGSRTGDNQPQHF. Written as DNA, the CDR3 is TGTGCTAGTGGCTCGAGGACAGGGGACAATCAGCCCCAGCATTTT.

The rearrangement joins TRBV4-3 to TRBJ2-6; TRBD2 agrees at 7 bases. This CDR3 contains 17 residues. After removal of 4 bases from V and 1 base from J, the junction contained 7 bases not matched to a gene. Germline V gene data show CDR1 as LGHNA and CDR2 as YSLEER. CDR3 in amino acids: CASSPGLGLSGANVLTF. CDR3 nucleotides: TGCGCCAGCAGCCCCGGACTGGGACTATCTGGGGCCAACGTCCTGACTTTC.

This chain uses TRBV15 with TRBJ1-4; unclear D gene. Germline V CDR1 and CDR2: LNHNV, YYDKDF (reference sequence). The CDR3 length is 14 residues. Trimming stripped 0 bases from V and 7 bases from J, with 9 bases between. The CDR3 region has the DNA TGTGCCACCAGCAGAGATTTGCGGGGTGAAAAACTGTTTTTT. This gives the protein CATSRDLRGEKLFF. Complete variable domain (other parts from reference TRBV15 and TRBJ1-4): DAMVIQNPRYQVTQFGKPVTLSCSQTLNHNVMYWYQQKSSQAPKLLFHYYDKDFNNEADTPDNFQSRRPNTSFCFLDIRSPGLGDTAMYLCATSRDLRGEKLFFGSGTQLSVL.

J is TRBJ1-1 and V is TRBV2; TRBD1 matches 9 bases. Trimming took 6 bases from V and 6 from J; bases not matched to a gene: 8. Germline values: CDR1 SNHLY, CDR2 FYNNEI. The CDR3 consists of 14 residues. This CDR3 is CASSERQGVPEAFF. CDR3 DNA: TGTGCCAGCAGCGAGCGACAGGGGGTACCTGAAGCTTTCTTT. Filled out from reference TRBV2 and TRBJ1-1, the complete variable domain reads EPEVTQTPSHQVTQMGQEVILRCVPISNHLYFYWYRQILGQKVEFLVSFYNNEISEKSEIFDDQFSVERPDGSNFTLKIRSTKLEDSAMYFCASSERQGVPEAFFGQGTRLTVV.

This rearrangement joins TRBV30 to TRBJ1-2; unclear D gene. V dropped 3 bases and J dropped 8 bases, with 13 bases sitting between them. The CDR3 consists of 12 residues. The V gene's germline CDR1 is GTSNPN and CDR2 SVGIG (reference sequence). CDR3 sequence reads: CAWRLNLLGYTF. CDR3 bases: TGTGCCTGGAGGCTAAATCTACTCGGCTACACCTTC.

CDR3 residues: CASSPGSSSLNTEAFF. As DNA, the CDR3 is TGTGCCAGCAGCCCAGGGTCCTCCTCGTTGAACACTGAAGCTTTCTTT. This chain uses TRBV4-2 with TRBJ1-1; possibly TRBD1 for D (5 bases). The CDR3 is 16 amino acids. Germline values: CDR1 LGHNA, CDR2 YNFKEQ. V was cut by 4 bases and J by 0 bases, with 15 bases left in between.

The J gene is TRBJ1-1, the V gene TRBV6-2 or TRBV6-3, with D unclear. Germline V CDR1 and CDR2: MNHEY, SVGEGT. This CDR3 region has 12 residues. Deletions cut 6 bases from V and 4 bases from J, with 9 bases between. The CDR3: CASRGRSTEAFF. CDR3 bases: TGTGCCAGCAGGGGGAGGAGCACTGAAGCTTTCTTT.

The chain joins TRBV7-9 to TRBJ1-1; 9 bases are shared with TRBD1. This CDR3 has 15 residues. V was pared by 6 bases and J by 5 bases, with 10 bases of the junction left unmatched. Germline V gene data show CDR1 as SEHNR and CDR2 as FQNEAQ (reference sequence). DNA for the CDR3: TGTGCCAGCAGAAAGAACAGGGGGCAGGGTACTGAAGCTTTCTTT. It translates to CASRKNRGQGTEAFF.

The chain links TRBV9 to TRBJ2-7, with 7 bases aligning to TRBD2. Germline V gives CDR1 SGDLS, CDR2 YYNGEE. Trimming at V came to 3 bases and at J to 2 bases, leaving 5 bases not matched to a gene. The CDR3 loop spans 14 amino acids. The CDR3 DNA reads TGTGCCAGCAGCGCGGGGGGACTGGCCTACGAGCAGTACTTC. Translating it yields CASSAGGLAYEQYF.

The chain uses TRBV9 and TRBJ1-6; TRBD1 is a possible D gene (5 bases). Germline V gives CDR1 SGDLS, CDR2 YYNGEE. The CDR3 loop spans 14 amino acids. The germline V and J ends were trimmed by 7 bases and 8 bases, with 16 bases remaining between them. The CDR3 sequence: CASGGWGVDSPLHF. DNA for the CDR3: TGTGCCAGCGGGGGTTGGGGGGTCGATTCACCCCTCCACTTT.

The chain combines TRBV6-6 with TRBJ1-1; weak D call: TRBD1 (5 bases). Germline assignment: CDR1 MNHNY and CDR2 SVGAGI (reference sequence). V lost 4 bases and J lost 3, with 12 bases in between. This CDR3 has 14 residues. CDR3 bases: TGTGCCAGCAGTTCGCAGGGCGGTCACACTGAAGCTTTCTTT. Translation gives CASSSQGGHTEAFF.

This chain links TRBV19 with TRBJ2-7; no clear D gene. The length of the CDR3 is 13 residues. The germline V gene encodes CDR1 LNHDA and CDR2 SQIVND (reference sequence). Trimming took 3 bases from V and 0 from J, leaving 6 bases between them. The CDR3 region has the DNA TGTGCCAGTAGTATGCGTATCTCCTACGAGCAGTACGTC. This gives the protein CASSMRISYEQYV.

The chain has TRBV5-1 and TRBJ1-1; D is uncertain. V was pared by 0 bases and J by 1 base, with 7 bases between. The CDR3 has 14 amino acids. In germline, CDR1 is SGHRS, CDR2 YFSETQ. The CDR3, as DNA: TGCGCCAGCAGCTTGGCAGAGGGGAACACTGAAGCTTTCTTT. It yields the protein CASSLAEGNTEAFF.

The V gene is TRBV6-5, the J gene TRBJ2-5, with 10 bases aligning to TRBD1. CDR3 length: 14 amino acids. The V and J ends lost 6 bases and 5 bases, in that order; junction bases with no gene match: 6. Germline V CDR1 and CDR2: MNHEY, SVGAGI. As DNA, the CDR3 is TGTGCCAGCAGATTGGACAGGGGGGACGAGACCCAGTACTTC. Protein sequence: CASRLDRGDETQYF.

Here the CDR3 reads CASSLGAGGNWGYTF. CDR3 coding DNA: TGTGCCAGCAGCTTAGGCGCAGGGGGCAACTGGGGCTACACCTTC. The rearrangement links TRBV7-9 to TRBJ1-2, with 8 bases that match TRBD1. The trim removed 1 base at V and 8 bases at J, leaving 9 bases unmatched. Germline V gene sequence: CDR1 SEHNR, CDR2 FQNEAQ (reference sequence). The CDR3 totals 15 residues.

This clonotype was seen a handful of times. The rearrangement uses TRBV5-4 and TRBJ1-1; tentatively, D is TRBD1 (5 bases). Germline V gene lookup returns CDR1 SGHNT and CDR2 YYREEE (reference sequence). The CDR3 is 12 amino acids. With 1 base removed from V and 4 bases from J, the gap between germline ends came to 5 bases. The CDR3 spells CASSLQGTEAFF. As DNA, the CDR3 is TGTGCCAGCAGCTTGCAGGGCACTGAAGCTTTCTTT.

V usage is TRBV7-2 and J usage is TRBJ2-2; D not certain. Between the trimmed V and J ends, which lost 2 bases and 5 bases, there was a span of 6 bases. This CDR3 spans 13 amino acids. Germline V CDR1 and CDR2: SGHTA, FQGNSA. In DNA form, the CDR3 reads TGTGCCAGCAGCTTATTACGGACCGGGGAGCTGTTTTTT. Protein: CASSLLRTGELFF.

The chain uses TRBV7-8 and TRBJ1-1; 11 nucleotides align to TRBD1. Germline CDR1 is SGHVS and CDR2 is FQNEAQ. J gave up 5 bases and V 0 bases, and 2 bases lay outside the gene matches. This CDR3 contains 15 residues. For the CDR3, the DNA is TGTGCCAGCAGCTTAGCGGGGACAGGGGGGACTGAAGCTTTCTTT. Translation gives CASSLAGTGGTEAFF.

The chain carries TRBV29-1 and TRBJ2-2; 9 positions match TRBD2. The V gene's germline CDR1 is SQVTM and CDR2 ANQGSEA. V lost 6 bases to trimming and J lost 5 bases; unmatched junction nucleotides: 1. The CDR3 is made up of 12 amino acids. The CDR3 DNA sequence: TGCAGCGTCGCGGGGGGGACCGGGGAGCTGTTTTTT. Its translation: CSVAGGTGELFF.

For the CDR3, the DNA is TGTGCCAGCAGTGAATACGGGATGGCCACTGAAGCTTTCTTT. Translated: CASSEYGMATEAFF. The chain employs TRBV2 and TRBJ1-1; unclear D gene. This CDR3 comprises 14 residues. Trimming pared 2 bases from V and 4 bases from J, leaving 11 bases between. Germline CDR1 and CDR2: SNHLY and FYNNEI.

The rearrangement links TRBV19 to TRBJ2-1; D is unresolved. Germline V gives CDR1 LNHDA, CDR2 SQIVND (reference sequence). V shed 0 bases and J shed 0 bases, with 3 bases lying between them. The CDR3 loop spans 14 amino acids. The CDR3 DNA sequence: TGTGCCAGTAGTATAGAGAGCTCCTACAATGAGCAGTTCTTC. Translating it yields CASSIESSYNEQFF.

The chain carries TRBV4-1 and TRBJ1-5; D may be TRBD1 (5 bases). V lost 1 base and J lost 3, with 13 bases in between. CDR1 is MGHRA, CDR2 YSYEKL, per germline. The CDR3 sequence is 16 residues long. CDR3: CASSQAEGVDNQPQHF. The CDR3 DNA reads TGCGCCAGCAGCCAAGCTGAAGGGGTCGACAATCAGCCCCAGCATTTT.

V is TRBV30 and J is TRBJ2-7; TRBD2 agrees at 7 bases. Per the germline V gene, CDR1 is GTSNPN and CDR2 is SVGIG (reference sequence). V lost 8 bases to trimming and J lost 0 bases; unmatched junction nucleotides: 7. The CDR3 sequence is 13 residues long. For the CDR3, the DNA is TGTGCCAGCAGCGGGGATAACTCCTACGAGCAGTACTTC. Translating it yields CASSGDNSYEQYF.

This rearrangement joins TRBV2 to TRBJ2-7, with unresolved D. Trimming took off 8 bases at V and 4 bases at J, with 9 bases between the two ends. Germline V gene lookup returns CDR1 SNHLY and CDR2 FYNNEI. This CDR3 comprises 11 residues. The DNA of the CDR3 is TGTGCCAGCGAGAGAGATTACGAGCAGTACGTC. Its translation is CASERDYEQYV.

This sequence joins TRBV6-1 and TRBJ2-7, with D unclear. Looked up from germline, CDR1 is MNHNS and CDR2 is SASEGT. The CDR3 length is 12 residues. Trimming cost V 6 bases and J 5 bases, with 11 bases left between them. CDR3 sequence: CASRSRSHEQYF. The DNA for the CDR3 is TGTGCCAGCAGATCCAGGTCCCACGAGCAGTACTTC.

CDR3 sequence reads: CASSSAGYEQYV. The CDR3 nucleotides read TGTGCCAGCAGTTCCGCAGGTTACGAGCAGTACGTC. The genes are TRBV6-2 or TRBV6-3 and TRBJ2-7, with no clear D. The germline CDR1 and CDR2 sequences are MNHEY and SVGEGT. The CDR3 sequence is 12 residues long. V was cut by 4 bases and J by 4 bases, with 8 bases left in between.